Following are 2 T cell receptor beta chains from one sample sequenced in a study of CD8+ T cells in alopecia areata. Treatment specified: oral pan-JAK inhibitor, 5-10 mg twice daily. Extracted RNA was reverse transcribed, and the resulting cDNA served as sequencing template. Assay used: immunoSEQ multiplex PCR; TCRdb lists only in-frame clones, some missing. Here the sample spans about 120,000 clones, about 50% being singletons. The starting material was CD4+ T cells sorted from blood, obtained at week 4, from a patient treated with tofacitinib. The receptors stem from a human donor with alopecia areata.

Written as DNA, the CDR3 is TGCGCCAGCAGCTTGGCCGGGGGGCGGACTGAAGCTTTCTTT. Its translation is CASSLAGGRTEAFF. V gene TRBV5-1 combines with J gene TRBJ1-1, with TRBD1 as a possible D gene (6 bases). The V gene lost 0 bases and the J gene lost 5 bases, with 11 bases spanning the gap. Germline V CDR1 and CDR2: SGHRS, YFSETQ. The CDR3 loop spans 14 amino acids. The full variable domain, in which reference TRBV5-1 and TRBJ1-1 provide the parts outside the CDR3, is KAGVTQTPRYLIKTRGQQVTLSCSPISGHRSVSWYQQTPGQGLQFLFEYFSETQRNKGNFPGRFSGRQFSNSRSEMNVSTLELGDSALYLCASSLAGGRTEAFFGQGTRLTVV.

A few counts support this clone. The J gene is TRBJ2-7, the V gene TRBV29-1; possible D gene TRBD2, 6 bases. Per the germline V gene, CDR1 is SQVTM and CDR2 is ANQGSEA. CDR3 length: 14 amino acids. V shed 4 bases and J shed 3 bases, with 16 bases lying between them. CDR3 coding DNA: TGCAGCGTTGGTGGGCCTAGCGCGAGCTACGAGCAGTACTTC. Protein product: CSVGGPSASYEQYF.